This T cell receptor (beta chain) was recovered during a study of cytomegalovirus exposure and HLA in healthy donors (dated by TCRdb to 2016 to 2017). About the investigation overall: An earlier analysis of 550 to 700 of the donors reported 250 to 350 Gb of sequence data and roughly 110 million unique TCR beta sequences from 150 million to 200 million T cells. In a later analysis, previously published TCR beta repertoires from 550 to 700 donors were re-analyzed and high-resolution HLA genotyping was added so that TCR occurrence patterns could be studied. In addition to the first cohort of 666 subjects, a separate validation cohort of around 110 different subjects was used. The study was designed to test whether signatures of past pathogen exposure could be identified by cataloging public T cell receptors. An earlier analysis of around 540 of the donors applied high-throughput TCR beta sequencing to assess whether each TCR beta V gene segment acted as functional or pseudogenic. An early release covering more than 500 HLA-typed donors comprised about 290 gigabases of sequencing data and approximately 80 million unique TCR sequences. Typing coverage varied by locus: roughly 620-640 donors for A, B, C, DRB1 and DQB1; around 560 for DQA1; more than 600 for DPA1; approximately 470 for DPB1. Every repertoire in the discovery cohort had been generated on one and the same sequencing platform. Because of strong linkage in the cohort, four to six DR-DQ haplotypes were treated as single units for association and clustering. On average, 235,054 unique TCR beta nucleotide sequences were sequenced per donor among 398 genotyped donors of the cohort, with roughly 18% of those sequences being non-productive. The study combined high-throughput TCR immunosequencing, statistical association of individual TCRs with disease status, and machine learning to predict cytomegalovirus infection status. Both class I and class II loci were covered by HLA typing, at four-digit resolution. Rather than drawing on any new phenotypic data, the later analysis identified candidate immune exposures from TCR beta sequences and the way those sequences occurred across donors. Donor age, sex, ethnicity and CMV serostatus were compiled alongside the repertoire data. Of the 350 to 400 genotyped donors, approximately 83% fell in the genetic ancestry cluster associated with self-reported Caucasian donors. The study used immunosequencing to profile the T cell repertoires of several hundred subjects and linked those repertoires to cytomegalovirus serostatus. A later genetic analysis took genome-wide SNP genotypes for about 55% of the 666 donors and used that subset as a discovery cohort.

V loses 5 bases, J loses 5 bases, and the germline ends lie 18 bases apart. From the cysteine through the phenylalanine, the CDR3 covers 15 amino acids. Only the CDR3 region is kept as DNA, spanning 45 bases read in frame from base 1. In the germline V gene, CDR1 corresponds to WSHSY and CDR2 to SAAADI. The full study reports these points: According to a later analysis, TCR association rates differed among HLA loci, with DRB1 alleles showing the most associated TCRs and HLA-C alleles showing the fewest. Compared with equally common non-associated chains, HLA-associated TCR beta chains in a later analysis were more clonally expanded and had lower generation probabilities. The cohort was sequenced for TCR beta chains only, and without alpha or paired-chain data the features that could be detected were limited. In a later genetic analysis, a missense DCLRE1C variant was associated with V-gene and J-gene trimming of TCR beta chains, and the association was replicated in an independent cohort. The study gave a list of more than 150 TCR beta chains associated with cytomegalovirus. Immune exposure information for the cohort was limited to CMV serostatus. Most TCR sequences were observed very rarely across donors, whereas some public TCRs were present in many individuals. The classifier was reported to diagnose cytomegalovirus status with high specificity and sensitivity in both the original cohort and the validation cohort. In an earlier analysis of some 500 of the donors, most TCR beta V segments were observed in productive rearrangements about 90% or about 30% of the time, broadly matching IMGT annotations. A further reported finding was that TCR beta sequences accurately predicted the HLA-A and HLA-B alleles for most subjects in the first cohort. Linkage disequilibrium might explain the correlated functional status among segregating V segments, but an unknown experimental factor could not be ruled out. According to a later genetic analysis, donors in an Asian-associated ancestry cluster had fewer N-insertions in productive TCRs than the approximately 610-donor mean. When HLA alleles, especially DR and DQ, strongly co-occurred, TCR associations were difficult to assign to individual alleles. A cluster of highly shared sequence variants was judged likely to be a technical artifact of the sequencing pipeline. Three of the identified cytomegalovirus-associated TCR beta chains were confirmed in vitro to be specific for cytomegalovirus antigens. A later analysis reported that several top co-occurrence clusters appeared linked to parvovirus B19, influenza, CMV and Epstein-Barr virus. The 87-base-pair reads could not distinguish some IMGT-functional V segments, including TRBV6-2 and TRBV6-3, so those segments were excluded. The authors suggested that the approach could potentially be extended to other disease states and immunological phenotypes. At a false discovery rate of 0.05, a later analysis linked under 20,000 TCR beta sequences to specific HLA alleles. Over 15 rarely observed V segments, including chromosome 9 orphons, were excluded from the earlier analysis of a few hundred of the donors because counts were too low. Most CMV-associated TCR beta chains appeared to be HLA-restricted in a later analysis, and the HLA associations seemed to be driven largely by CMV exposure. Roughly uniform sequencing depth across donors was assumed in presence/absence analyses, although this assumption may not hold. Because HLA typing was missing for some donors at each locus, association tests included only the typed subset.

Only a few counts were recorded for this clone. It lacks a known antigen. Base qualities were left out, and no much larger clone turns up one base away. Library preparation used the immunoSEQ multiplex PCR assay. For the multiplex PCR, a mixture combining 60 forward primers for TCR Vbeta segments and 13 reverse primers for TCR Jbeta segments was used. Amplification of the CDR3 region of rearranged TCR beta genes was performed with a multiplex PCR assay on genomic DNA. The Illumina HiSeq System was used to sequence the amplified TCR beta libraries as 87-base-pair reads. Per the source publication's procedure: In a later analysis, some 80 million unique TCR beta chains were counted across the roughly 610 repertoires, and approximately 11 million of these chains were shared by at least two donors. Raw reads were error-corrected and collapsed into unique sequences by a nearest-neighbor algorithm in which closely related sequences were merged to remove PCR and sequencing errors. CDR3 sequences were aligned to IMGT reference sequences to assign V, D and J gene segments. For a sequence to be retained, a match of at least six nucleotides to both a V gene segment and a J gene segment was required. Rearrangements were called productive when the CDR3 lacked stop codons and stayed in frame with V and J; all others were non-productive. Following IMGT convention, CDR3 was defined as the stretch from the second conserved V-encoded cysteine to the conserved J-encoded phenylalanine. The earlier analysis of 550 to 650 of the donors excluded any sequence lacking an unambiguous match to a single V gene segment. An earlier analysis of under 750 of the donors called V segments functional above 56.7% productive rearrangements and segregating when the between-donor standard deviation exceeded 5%. A statistical classification framework was built for diagnosing cytomegalovirus status from the catalog of TCR beta chain sequences. A later analysis assigned V and J genes by comparing TCR nucleotide sequences with IMGT/GENE-DB human TR gene sequences. A later analysis assigned CDR3 sequences and most-parsimonious VDJ recombination scenarios with the TCRdist pipeline. In a later analysis, each TCR beta chain was defined by its CDR3 amino acid sequence together with its V-gene family, and reads without a unique V-gene family were excluded. In a later analysis, fewer than 600 highly shared, low-generation-probability nucleotide sequences were removed to address suspected cross-contamination and a sequencing artifact. In a later analysis, a clonal expansion index was calculated for each public chain from normalized within-repertoire ranks of inferred template counts. In a later analysis, generation probabilities were computed with a VDJ recombination model fitted to out-of-frame rearrangements, and the resulting probabilities were checked against IGoR. A later analysis scored TCR-TCR, TCR-HLA and TCR-CMV co-occurrence with hypergeometric tests, applying a repertoire-size bias correction to TCR pairs. To estimate false discovery rates, a later analysis permuted the HLA or CMV assignments 20 times. In a later analysis, co-occurring TCRs were grouped using DBSCAN, with TCRdist sequence similarity added in when clustering inside HLA-allele-positive subsets. Repertoires with fewer than 30,000 or more than 120,000 public chains were left out of co-occurrence clustering, as were five repertoires with anomalous nucleotide sharing. TCRdb obtained this table from immuneACCESS and retained in-frame rearrangements with V and J assigned. These tables miss some clones; where compared with another copy, unresolved V genes account for less than half of the shortfall, and the remainder is unexplained. The V and J calls and the clone size are those of that table, but D and trimming were determined from the DNA. The sample table records about 130,000 clones; roughly four fifths of these occur just once. The leading ten clones occupy less than 10% of the sample.

In total, roughly 710 healthy bone marrow donors made up the cohort. All cohort members were sampled while nominally healthy, although unrecorded immune exposures were likely present. The donor tested CMV seropositive, placing the donor among the 289 seropositive members of the cohort. A peripheral blood sample was provided by each donor, and peripheral blood mononuclear cells were used for TCR beta sequencing. Genomic DNA extraction from the blood cell samples was performed with the Qiagen DNeasy Blood Extraction Kit. Specimen: PBMCs. The receptor was derived from a woman aged 50 to 60 in good health and CMV-seropositive. The V gene is TRBV10-2 and the J gene is TRBJ1-1; the D gene is perhaps TRBD1, on 5 matching bases. In nucleotides, the sequence is TGCGCCAGCAGTCGAACGCGACAGTTAAGGACTGAAGCTTTCTTT. It translates as CASSRTRQLRTEAFF.